These 15 T cell receptor beta chains were sequenced from one sample in a study of regulatory T cells in long-lasting Graves disease. Building the TCR beta libraries relied on iRepertoire HTBI primers, and CDR3 regions underwent Arm-PCR. Each CDR3 protein is one row after TCRdb ran MiXCR on the multiplex PCR reads. The sample consists of about 420,000 distinct CDR3 sequences, 15% to 20% of them appearing once. Specified time point: newly diagnosed GD, antithyroid drugs for less than 3 months. Extracted PBMC RNA gave rise to the TCR library. This same sample was also taken into another study, of T cells in Graves' hyperthyroidism and ophthalmopathy.

The sample consisted of peripheral blood mononuclear cells (PBMCs), taken at new diagnosis, from a patient treated with antithyroid drugs. Receptors originate from a young woman with Graves disease.

CDR3 sequence: CASSQESATSGIFDEQFF. CDR3 DNA: TGTGCCAGCAGCCAAGAGTCCGCGACTAGCGGGATTTTCGATGAGCAGTTCTTC. J is TRBJ2-1 and V is TRBV3-1, with 11 bases aligning to TRBD2. Losses at the gene ends were 0 bases for V and 8 bases for J; bases not matched to a gene: 12. Germline lookup yields CDR1 LGHDT and CDR2 YNNKEL (reference sequence). The CDR3 sequence is 18 residues long.

This sequence joins TRBV6-1 and TRBJ1-5; the D is unclear. Trimming pared 4 bases from V and 2 bases from J, leaving 18 bases between. The CDR3 length is 17 residues. CDR1 and CDR2 from the germline V gene are MNHNS and SASEGT. CDR3: CASSAHRDPARNQPQHF. The CDR3 DNA reads as TGTGCCAGCAGTGCGCATAGAGACCCGGCGCGCAATCAGCCCCAGCATTTT.

This clonotype was recorded many times. The chain joins TRBV20-1 to TRBJ2-3; D is unresolved. In germline, CDR1 is DFQATT, CDR2 SNEGSKA (reference sequence). This CDR3 contains 12 residues. The V and J ends lost 4 bases and 6 bases respectively, with 11 bases between them. The CDR3 spells CSATLRWDTQYF. The CDR3 DNA reads TGCAGTGCTACCTTACGTTGGGATACGCAGTATTTT.

The genes are TRBV19 and TRBJ2-1, with 10 bases lining up with TRBD2. Trimming cost V 6 bases and J 3 bases; bases outside gene matches: 5. The germline V gene has CDR1 LNHDA and CDR2 SQIVND (reference sequence). The CDR3 totals 15 residues. CDR3 in amino acids: CASRAGGQLYNEQFF. In DNA form, the CDR3 reads TGTGCCAGTAGAGCGGGAGGGCAGCTCTACAATGAGCAGTTCTTC.

This clonotype was seen at least ten times. The chain employs TRBV11-2 and TRBJ2-5, with a possible D match to TRBD2 (6 bases). CDR3 length equals 14 residues. The V end was cut by 1 base, the J end by 5 bases, with 11 bases between. CDR1 is SGHAT, CDR2 FQNNGV, per germline. This chain's CDR3 is CASSLGLGYETQYF. The CDR3 DNA reads as TGTGCCAGCAGCTTAGGACTAGGATACGAGACCCAGTACTTC.

The chain links TRBV20-1 to TRBJ2-7; TRBD1 agrees at 11 bases. This CDR3 is 14 amino acids long. Trimming at V came to 3 bases and at J to 2 bases, leaving 3 bases not matched to a gene. Germline V gene lookup returns CDR1 DFQATT and CDR2 SNEGSKA (reference sequence). In nucleotides, the CDR3 is TGCAGTGCTAGGAGGACAGGGGGCACCTACGAGCAGTACTTC. Translation gives CSARRTGGTYEQYF.

V and J are TRBV30 and TRBJ1-2; D not certain. The CDR3 runs to 13 residues. V was clipped by 3 bases and J by 5 bases, with 13 bases between them. Germline CDR1 GTSNPN, CDR2 SVGIG (reference sequence). CDR3 sequence reads: CAWSDLEVYGYTF. For the CDR3, the DNA is TGTGCCTGGAGCGACCTAGAGGTGTATGGCTACACCTTC. Full variable domain (remainder filled in from reference TRBV30 and TRBJ1-2): SQTIHQWPATLVQPVGSPLSLECTVEGTSNPNLYWYRQAAGRGLQLLFYSVGIGQISSEVPQNLSASRPQDRQFILSSKKLLLSDSGFYLCAWSDLEVYGYTFGSGTRLTVV.

This clonotype was counted many times. V is TRBV6-1 and J is TRBJ2-4; D may be TRBD1 (6 bases). CDR1 and CDR2 (germline): MNHNS, SASEGT. V was shortened by 5 bases and J by 4 bases, with 18 bases between the two germline ends. The CDR3 is 16 residues long. The CDR3 loop is CASSHGSRTEKNIQYF. The CDR3 DNA follows: TGTGCCAGCAGTCACGGAAGTAGGACAGAAAAAAACATTCAGTACTTC.

Ten or more counts support this clonotype. This sequence joins TRBV28 and TRBJ1-2; weak D call: TRBD1 (5 bases). With 10 bases removed from V and 7 bases from J, the gap between germline ends came to 10 bases. This CDR3 region has 10 residues. Germline CDR1 is MDHEN and CDR2 is SYDVKM. DNA of the CDR3: TGTGCCATCTCGGGGGTTGGCTACACCTTC. Amino acid sequence: CAISGVGYTF.

This clonotype was detected many times. The V and J genes are TRBV4-3 and TRBJ2-7; perhaps TRBD1 as D (6 bases). The length of the CDR3 is 17 residues. The ends were cut back, 1 base at V and 2 bases at J, with 18 bases in the middle. Germline V gene sequence: CDR1 LGHNA, CDR2 YSLEER. CDR3 sequence reads: CASSQGNYRQAPYEQYF. The DNA of the CDR3 is TGCGCCAGCAGCCAAGGTAACTACAGACAGGCGCCCTACGAGCAGTACTTC.

This clonotype was detected many times. The chain links TRBV5-8 to TRBJ2-7, with D possibly matching TRBD1 (5 bases). V was clipped by 1 base and J by 6 bases, with 17 bases between them. The CDR3 is 15 residues long. Germline assignment: CDR1 SGHTS and CDR2 YDEGEE. CDR3 sequence (DNA): TGTGCCAGCAGCTTGAGGTTGGCAGGGTCGGGCGAGCAGTACTTC. Amino acids: CASSLRLAGSGEQYF.

This clonotype was seen a few times. V is TRBV12-3 or TRBV12-4 and J is TRBJ2-2; tentative D call: TRBD2 (5 bases). The CDR3 runs to 15 residues. The V end was cut by 1 base, the J end by 4 bases, with 10 bases between. CDR3 sequence: CASSLDGLLTGELFF. The CDR3, as DNA: TGTGCCAGCAGTTTAGACGGACTCCTCACCGGGGAGCTGTTTTTT.

The rearrangement links TRBV18 to TRBJ1-2; unclear D gene. Germline assignment: CDR1 KGHSH and CDR2 LQKENI. This CDR3 spans 15 amino acids. Between the trimmed V and J ends, which lost 1 base and 2 bases, there was a span of 11 bases. CDR3 protein: CASSPLSDNNYGYTF. DNA for the CDR3: TGTGCCAGCTCACCACTGTCGGATAACAACTATGGCTACACCTTC.

This clonotype occurred a few times. The chain joins TRBV5-1 to TRBJ2-7; tentatively, D is TRBD1 (5 bases). Germline values: CDR1 SGHRS, CDR2 YFSETQ. The CDR3 length is 15 residues. Trimming left V 4 bases short and J 3 bases short, with 17 bases between. The CDR3 bases are TGCGCCAGCAGCCCTGGCCTAACAGGTAGCTACGAGCAGTACTTC. Protein: CASSPGLTGSYEQYF. Looking up the rest from reference TRBV5-1 and TRBJ2-7 gives the full variable domain: KAGVTQTPRYLIKTRGQQVTLSCSPISGHRSVSWYQQTPGQGLQFLFEYFSETQRNKGNFPGRFSGRQFSNSRSEMNVSTLELGDSALYLCASSPGLTGSYEQYFGPGTRLTVT.

The chain employs TRBV11-2 and TRBJ2-3; the match to TRBD2 covers 12 bases. V was clipped by 2 bases and J by 5 bases; unmatched bases: 5. The CDR3 extends over 16 amino acids. Per germline, CDR1 SGHAT and CDR2 FQNNGV. The CDR3 DNA is TGTGCCAGCAGCTTACGAACTAGCGGGAGGAGAGATACGCAGTATTTT. It is translated as CASSLRTSGRRDTQYF.